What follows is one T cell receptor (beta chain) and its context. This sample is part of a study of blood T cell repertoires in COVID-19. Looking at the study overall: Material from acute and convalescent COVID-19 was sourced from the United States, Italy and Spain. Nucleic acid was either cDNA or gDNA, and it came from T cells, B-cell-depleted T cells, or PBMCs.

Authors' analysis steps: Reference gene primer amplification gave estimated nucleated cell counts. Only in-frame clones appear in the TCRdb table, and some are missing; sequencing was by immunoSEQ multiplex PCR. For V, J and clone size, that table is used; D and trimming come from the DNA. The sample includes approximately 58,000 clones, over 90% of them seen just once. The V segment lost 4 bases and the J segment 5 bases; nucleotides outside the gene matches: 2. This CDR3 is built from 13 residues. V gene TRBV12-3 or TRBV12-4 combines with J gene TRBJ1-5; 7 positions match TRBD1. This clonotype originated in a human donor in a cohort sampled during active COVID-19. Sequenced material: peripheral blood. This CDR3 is CASSYQGDQPQHF. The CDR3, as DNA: TGTGCCAGCAGTTACCAGGGGGATCAGCCCCAGCATTTT.